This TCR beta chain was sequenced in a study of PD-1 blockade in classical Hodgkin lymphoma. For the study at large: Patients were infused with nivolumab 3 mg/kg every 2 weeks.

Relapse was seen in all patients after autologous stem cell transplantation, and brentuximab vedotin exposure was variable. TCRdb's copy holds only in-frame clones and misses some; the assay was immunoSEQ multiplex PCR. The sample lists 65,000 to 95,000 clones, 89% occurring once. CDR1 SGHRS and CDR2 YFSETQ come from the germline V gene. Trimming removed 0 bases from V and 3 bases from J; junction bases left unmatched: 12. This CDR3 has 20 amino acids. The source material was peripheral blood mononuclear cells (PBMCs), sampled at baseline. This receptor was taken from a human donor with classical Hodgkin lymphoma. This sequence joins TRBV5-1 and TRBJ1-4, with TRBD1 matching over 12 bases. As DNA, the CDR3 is TGCGCCAGCAGCTTGGTATGGGACAGGGGGCAGAACTCACCTAATGAAAAACTGTTTTTT. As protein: CASSLVWDRGQNSPNEKLFF.